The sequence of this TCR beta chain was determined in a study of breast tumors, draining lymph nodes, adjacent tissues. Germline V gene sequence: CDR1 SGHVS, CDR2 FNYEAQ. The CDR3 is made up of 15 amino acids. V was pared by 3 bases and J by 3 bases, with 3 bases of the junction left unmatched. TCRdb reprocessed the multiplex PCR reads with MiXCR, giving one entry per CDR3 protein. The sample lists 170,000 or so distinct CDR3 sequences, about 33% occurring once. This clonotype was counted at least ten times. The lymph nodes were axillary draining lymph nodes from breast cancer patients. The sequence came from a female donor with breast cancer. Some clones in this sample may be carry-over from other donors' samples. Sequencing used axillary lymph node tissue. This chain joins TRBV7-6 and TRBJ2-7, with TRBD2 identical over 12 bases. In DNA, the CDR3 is TGTGCCAGCAGCTTGACTAGCGGGGGCCACTACGAGCAGTACTTC. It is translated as CASSLTSGGHYEQYF.